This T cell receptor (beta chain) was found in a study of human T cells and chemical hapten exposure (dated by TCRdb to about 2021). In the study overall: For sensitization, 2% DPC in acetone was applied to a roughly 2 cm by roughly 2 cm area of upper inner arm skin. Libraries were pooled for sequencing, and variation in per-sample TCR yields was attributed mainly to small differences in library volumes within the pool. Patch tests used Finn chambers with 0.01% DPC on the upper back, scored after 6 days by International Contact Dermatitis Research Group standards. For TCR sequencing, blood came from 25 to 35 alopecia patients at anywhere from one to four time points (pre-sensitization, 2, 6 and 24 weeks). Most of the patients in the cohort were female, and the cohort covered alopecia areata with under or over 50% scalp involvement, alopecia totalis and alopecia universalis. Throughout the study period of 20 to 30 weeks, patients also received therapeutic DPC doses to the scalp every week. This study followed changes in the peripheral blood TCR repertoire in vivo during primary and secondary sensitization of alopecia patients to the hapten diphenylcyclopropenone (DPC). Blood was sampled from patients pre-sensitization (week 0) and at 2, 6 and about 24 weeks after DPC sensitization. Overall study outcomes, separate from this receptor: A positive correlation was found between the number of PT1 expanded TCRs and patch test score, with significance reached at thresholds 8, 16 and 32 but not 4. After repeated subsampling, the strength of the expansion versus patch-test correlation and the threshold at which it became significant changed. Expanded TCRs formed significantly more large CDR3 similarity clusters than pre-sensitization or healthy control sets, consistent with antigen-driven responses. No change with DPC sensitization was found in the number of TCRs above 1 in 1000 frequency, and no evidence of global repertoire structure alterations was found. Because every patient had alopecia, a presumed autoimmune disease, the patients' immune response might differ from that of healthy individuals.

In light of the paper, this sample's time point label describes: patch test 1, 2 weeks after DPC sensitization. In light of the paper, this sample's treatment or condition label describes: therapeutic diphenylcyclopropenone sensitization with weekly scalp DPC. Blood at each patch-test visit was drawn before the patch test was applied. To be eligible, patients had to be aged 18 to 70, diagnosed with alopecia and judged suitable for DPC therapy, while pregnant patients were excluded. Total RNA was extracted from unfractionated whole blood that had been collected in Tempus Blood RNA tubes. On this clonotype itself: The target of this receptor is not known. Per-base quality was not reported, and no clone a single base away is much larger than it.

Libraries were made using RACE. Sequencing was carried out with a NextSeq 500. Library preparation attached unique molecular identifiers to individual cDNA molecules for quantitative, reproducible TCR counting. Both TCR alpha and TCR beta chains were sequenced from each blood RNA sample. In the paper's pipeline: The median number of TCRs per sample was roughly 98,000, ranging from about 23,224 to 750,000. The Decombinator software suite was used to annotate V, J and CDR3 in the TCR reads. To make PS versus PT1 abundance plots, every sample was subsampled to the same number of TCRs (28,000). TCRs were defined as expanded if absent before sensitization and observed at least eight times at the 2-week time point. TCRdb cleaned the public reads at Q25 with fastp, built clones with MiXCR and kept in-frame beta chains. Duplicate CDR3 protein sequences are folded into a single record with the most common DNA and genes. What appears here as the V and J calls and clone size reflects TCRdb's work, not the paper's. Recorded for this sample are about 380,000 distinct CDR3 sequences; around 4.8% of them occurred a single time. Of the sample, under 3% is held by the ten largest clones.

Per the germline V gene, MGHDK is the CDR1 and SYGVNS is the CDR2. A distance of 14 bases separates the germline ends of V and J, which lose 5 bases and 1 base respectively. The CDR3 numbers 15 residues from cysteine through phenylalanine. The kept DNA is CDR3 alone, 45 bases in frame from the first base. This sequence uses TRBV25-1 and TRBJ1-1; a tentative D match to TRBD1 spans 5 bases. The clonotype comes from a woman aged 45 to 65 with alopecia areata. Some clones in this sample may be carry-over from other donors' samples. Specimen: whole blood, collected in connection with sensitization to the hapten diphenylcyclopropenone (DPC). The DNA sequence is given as TGTGCCAGCAGTCTACCGGGACGGCCGAACACTGAAGCTTTCTTT. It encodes CASSLPGRPNTEAFF.